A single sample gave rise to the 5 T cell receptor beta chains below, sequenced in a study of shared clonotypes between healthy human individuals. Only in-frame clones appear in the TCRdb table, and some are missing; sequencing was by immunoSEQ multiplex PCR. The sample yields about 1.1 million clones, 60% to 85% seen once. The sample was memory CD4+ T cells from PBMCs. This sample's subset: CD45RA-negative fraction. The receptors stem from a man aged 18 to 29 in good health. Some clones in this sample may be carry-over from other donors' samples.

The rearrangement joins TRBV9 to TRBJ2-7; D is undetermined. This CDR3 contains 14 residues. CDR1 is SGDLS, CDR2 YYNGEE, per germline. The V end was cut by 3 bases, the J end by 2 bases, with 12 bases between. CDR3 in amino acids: CASSAAPSPYEQYF. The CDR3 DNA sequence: TGTGCCAGCAGCGCAGCACCGTCCCCCTACGAGCAGTACTTC.

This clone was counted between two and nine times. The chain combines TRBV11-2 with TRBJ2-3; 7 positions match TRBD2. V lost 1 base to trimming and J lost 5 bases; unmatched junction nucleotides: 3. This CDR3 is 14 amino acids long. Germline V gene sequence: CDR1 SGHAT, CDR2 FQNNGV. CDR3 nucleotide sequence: TGTGCCAGCAGCTTAGCGGGGAGGGTAGATACGCAGTATTTT. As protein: CASSLAGRVDTQYF.

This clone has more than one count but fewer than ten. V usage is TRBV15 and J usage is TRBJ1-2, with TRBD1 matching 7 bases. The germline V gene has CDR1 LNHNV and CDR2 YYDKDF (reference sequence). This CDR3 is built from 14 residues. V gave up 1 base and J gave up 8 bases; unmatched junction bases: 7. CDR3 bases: TGTGCCACCAGCAGAGTCGACAGGGTACGGGGCTACACCTTC. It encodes CATSRVDRVRGYTF. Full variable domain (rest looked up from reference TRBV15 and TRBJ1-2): DAMVIQNPRYQVTQFGKPVTLSCSQTLNHNVMYWYQQKSSQAPKLLFHYYDKDFNNEADTPDNFQSRRPNTSFCFLDIRSPGLGDTAMYLCATSRVDRVRGYTFGSGTRLTVV.

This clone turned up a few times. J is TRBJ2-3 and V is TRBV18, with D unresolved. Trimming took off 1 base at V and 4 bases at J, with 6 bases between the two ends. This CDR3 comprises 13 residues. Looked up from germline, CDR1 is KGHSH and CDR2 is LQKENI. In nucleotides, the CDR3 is TGTGCCAGCTCACCACAGACGGCAGATACGCAGTATTTT. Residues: CASSPQTADTQYF.

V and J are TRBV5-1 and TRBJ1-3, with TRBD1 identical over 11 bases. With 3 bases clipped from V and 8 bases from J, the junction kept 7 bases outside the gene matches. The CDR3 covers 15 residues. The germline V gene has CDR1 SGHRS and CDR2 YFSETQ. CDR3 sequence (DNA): TGCGCCAGCAGCTCCTCCGGGACAGGGGGAGACACCATATATTTT. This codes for CASSSSGTGGDTIYF.